Following are 7 T cell receptor beta chains from one sample sequenced in a study of T cell responses to AZD1222 COVID-19 vaccine (dated by TCRdb to about 2021). The time point label, read with the paper, signifies: baseline before first vaccination. Library preparation was by the immunoSEQ multiplex PCR assay. TCRdb obtained this table from immuneACCESS and retained in-frame rearrangements with V and J assigned. These tables miss some clones; where compared with another copy, unresolved V genes account for less than half of the shortfall, and the remainder is unexplained. This sample has about 99,000 clones in its table, and 87% of those were observed once. Of the sample, around 2.7% is held by the ten largest clones. This specimen consisted of peripheral blood, obtained on day 0 of AZD1222 vaccination. These receptors were taken from an adult in good health.

The chain combines TRBV9 with TRBJ1-2; 7 nucleotides line up with TRBD1. The CDR3 is 15 residues long. Germline-derived CDR1 and CDR2 are SGDLS and YYNGEE. V was pared by 3 bases and J by 6 bases, with 11 bases of the junction left unmatched. CDR3 DNA: TGTGCCAGCAGCGCGAACAGGGGAGTTCTCCATGGCTACACCTTC. It codes for CASSANRGVLHGYTF.

This sequence joins TRBV6-2 or TRBV6-3 and TRBJ1-1, with D perhaps matching TRBD1 (6 bases). CDR3 length equals 14 residues. Germline V gene lookup returns CDR1 MNHEY and CDR2 SVGEGT. V lost 0 bases and J 4 bases, leaving 9 bases between the germline ends. Written as DNA, the CDR3 is TGTGCCAGCAGTTACTCAGGGGGGGGCACTGAAGCTTTCTTT. It codes for CASSYSGGGTEAFF.

The chain has TRBV7-9 and TRBJ1-5; TRBD1 is a possible D gene (5 bases). Looked up from germline, CDR1 is SEHNR and CDR2 is FQNEAQ (reference sequence). The V end lost 4 bases, the J end lost 1 base, and 11 bases lay between the germline ends. The CDR3 has 15 residues. CDR3 protein: CASSSGPSSNQPQHF. DNA of the CDR3: TGTGCCAGCAGCTCGGGGCCTTCGAGCAATCAGCCCCAGCATTTT.

The V call is TRBV5-1, the J call TRBJ2-3, with 15 bases fitting TRBD2. The J segment lost 5 bases and the V segment lost 4 bases, leaving 8 bases of the junction unmatched. Germline values: CDR1 SGHRS, CDR2 YFSETQ. The CDR3 spans 17 residues. CDR3 sequence (DNA): TGCGCCAGCAGCCGCGGACTAGCGGGGGGGCGTATAGATACGCAGTATTTT. Translation gives CASSRGLAGGRIDTQYF.

This chain links TRBV19 with TRBJ1-1; D not certain. The CDR3 has 15 residues. CDR1 is LNHDA and CDR2 is SQIVND in the germline V gene (reference sequence). The V gene lost 7 bases and the J gene lost 0 bases, with 15 bases spanning the gap. The CDR3 loop is CASTPRQELNTEAFF. In DNA, the CDR3 is TGTGCCAGTACCCCTCGCCAGGAACTGAACACTGAAGCTTTCTTT.

The genes are TRBV24-1 and TRBJ1-2, with 8 positions matching TRBD1. In germline, CDR1 is KGHDR, CDR2 SFDVKD. This CDR3 contains 17 residues. V lost 7 bases to trimming and J lost 1 base; unmatched junction nucleotides: 13. CDR3 sequence reads: CATRDRTGYFYNYGYTF. The CDR3 region has the DNA TGTGCCACCAGAGATCGGACAGGGTATTTCTATAACTATGGCTACACCTTC.

CDR3 amino acids: CASSMGLAGTSYNEQFF. The CDR3 DNA sequence: TGTGCCAGTAGTATGGGACTAGCGGGGACCTCCTACAATGAGCAGTTCTTC. The chain employs TRBV19 and TRBJ2-1; TRBD2 matches 13 bases. Germline trimming cut 3 bases from V and 0 bases from J; bases unmatched to any gene: 2. The CDR3 is 17 residues long. The germline CDR1 and CDR2 sequences are LNHDA and SQIVND (reference sequence).